One and the same sample provided the 7 T cell receptor beta chains below, sequenced in a study of T cells expressing NK-cell markers. One entry per CDR3 protein, without DNA, is what TCRdb gives after re-calling the 5' RACE reads. The sample features approximately 380,000 distinct CDR3 sequences, with 5% to 5.5% in its top ten. The sample comprised blood T cells: a sorted CD56 or NKG2C T cell subset, CD4+ or CD8+ T cells, or bulk PBMC T cells (not recorded which). All receptors derive from a man aged 18 to 70 in good health.

J is TRBJ2-1 and V is TRBV3-1; TCRdb indicates TRBD2, and absent DNA this call remains unverified. CDR1 and CDR2 from the germline V gene are LGHDT and YNNKEL (reference sequence). The CDR3 sequence is 15 residues long. The chain's CDR3 is CASSQEALILGEQFF.

The chain links TRBV12-3 or TRBV12-4 to TRBJ2-7; checking the TCRdb D call of TRBD1 is not possible without DNA. This CDR3 comprises 16 residues. This CDR3 reads CASSLVRDRGAYEQYF.

The chain's CDR3 is CSARAPGLAKHPRYNEQFF. The J gene is TRBJ2-1, the V gene TRBV20-1; TCRdb reports TRBD2, a call that lacks DNA to check it against. The germline gives CDR1 DFQATT, CDR2 SNEGSKA (reference sequence). The CDR3 sequence is 19 residues long.

This chain uses TRBV29-1 with TRBJ1-3; TCRdb calls TRBD1, which cannot be checked without DNA. This CDR3 spans 13 amino acids. CDR1 is SQVTM, CDR2 ANQGSEA, per germline. CDR3 amino acids: CSVSTGTGNTIYF.

The chain combines TRBV7-2 with TRBJ2-1; the D gene TCRdb calls, TRBD2, cannot be checked with no DNA. The CDR3 runs to 15 residues. Germline V gene lookup returns CDR1 SGHTA and CDR2 FQGNSA. The CDR3: CASSHGTMVLREQFF.

The V call is TRBV5-4, the J call TRBJ2-5; there is no DNA to check the TCRdb D call of TRBD1. CDR3 size: 13 residues. Germline V gene sequence: CDR1 SGHNT, CDR2 YYREEE (reference sequence). Here the CDR3 reads CASSFQGQETQYF.

This chain links TRBV12-5 with TRBJ2-4. CDR1 and CDR2 (germline): LGHNT, FRNRAP. There are 13 residues in the CDR3. The CDR3 loop is CASAWGPKNIQYF.